One sample yielded the 20 T cell receptor beta chains listed below, sequenced in a study of cytomegalovirus exposure and HLA in healthy donors. The study ran its PCR with 60 Vbeta and 13 Jbeta primers. This table comes from immunoSEQ multiplex PCR, and its TCRdb copy is limited to in-frame clones, with some not included. The data contain 150,000 to 200,000 clones, 80% to 90% of them seen just once; the ten biggest clones take up 4.9%. Sequenced material: PBMCs. The receptors were gathered from a woman aged 18-30 years in good health and CMV-seropositive.

This sequence joins TRBV6-1 and TRBJ2-7, with 7 bases lining up with TRBD1. Trimming at V came to 4 bases and at J to 4 bases, leaving 7 bases not matched to a gene. Germline lookup yields CDR1 MNHNS and CDR2 SASEGT. The CDR3 has 14 residues. CDR3 protein: CASSADRFSYEQYF. DNA of the CDR3: TGTGCCAGCAGTGCGGACAGGTTTTCTTACGAGCAGTACTTC.

This chain joins TRBV16 and TRBJ1-6, with 7 bases fitting TRBD1. The CDR3 extends over 14 amino acids. Germline V gene lookup returns CDR1 KGHSY and CDR2 FQNENV. After removal of 5 bases from V and 5 bases from J, the junction contained 3 bases not matched to a gene. The DNA for the CDR3 is TGTGCCAGCAGCTCCACAGGGGATAATTCACCCCTCCACTTT. As protein: CASSSTGDNSPLHF.

This chain joins TRBV11-2 and TRBJ1-6; D is possibly TRBD1 (5 bases). V shed 7 bases and J shed 8 bases, with 21 bases lying between them. The CDR3 sequence is 16 residues long. Germline V gene sequence: CDR1 SGHAT, CDR2 FQNNGV. The CDR3 DNA reads as TGTGCCAGCAAACCGGGGGGGGTAGGTCCCGATTCACCCCTCCACTTT. It yields the protein CASKPGGVGPDSPLHF.

V and J are TRBV19 and TRBJ2-4; D remains ambiguous. This CDR3 has 15 residues. Germline assignment: CDR1 LNHDA and CDR2 SQIVND (reference sequence). The V end lost 6 bases, the J end lost 2 bases, and 14 bases lay between the germline ends. CDR3 amino acids: CASSIFDTPKNIQYF. The CDR3 bases are TGTGCCAGTAGCATCTTCGACACCCCCAAAAACATTCAGTACTTC.

The chain uses TRBV14 and TRBJ2-5; 7 nucleotides agree with TRBD2. Trimming at V came to 5 bases and at J to 2 bases, leaving 8 bases not matched to a gene. This CDR3 spans 15 amino acids. Germline loops: CDR1 SGHDN, CDR2 FVKESK. The CDR3 nucleotides are TGTGCCAGCAGCGTCCTATCGGGGGGACAAGAGACCCAGTACTTC. Translation: CASSVLSGGQETQYF. Drawing the rest from reference TRBV14 and TRBJ2-5, the complete variable domain is EAGVTQFPSHSVIEKGQTVTLRCDPISGHDNLYWYRRVMGKEIKFLLHFVKESKQDESGMPNNRFLAERTGGTYSTLKVQPAELEDSGVYFCASSVLSGGQETQYFGPGTRLLVL.

There are a few counts of this clone. This chain links TRBV6-1 with TRBJ2-7; TRBD1 might be the D (6 bases). The germline CDR1 and CDR2 sequences are MNHNS and SASEGT. The ends were cut back, 1 base at V and 6 bases at J, with 13 bases in the middle. CDR3 length: 14 residues. In DNA form, the CDR3 reads TGTGCCAGCAGTGAAGAGACAGGTATGCGCGAGCAGTACTTC. Its translation: CASSEETGMREQYF.

J is TRBJ2-7 and V is TRBV28, with D hard to call. Germline V gives CDR1 MDHEN, CDR2 SYDVKM. The V and J ends lost 1 base and 2 bases respectively, with 9 bases between them. The CDR3 sequence is 14 residues long. The CDR3 DNA is TGTGCCAGCAGTTTATCAAGCGACGCCTACGAGCAGTACTTC. This codes for CASSLSSDAYEQYF.

The chain has TRBV28 and TRBJ2-5; TRBD2 matches at 7 bases. CDR3 length: 16 amino acids. V lost 5 bases, J lost 2 bases, and 11 bases stayed unmatched. Germline CDR1 and CDR2: MDHEN and SYDVKM. CDR3 sequence (DNA): TGTGCCAGCAGTCCCGCCCTGGTGGGAGGGCAAGAGACCCAGTACTTC. Translation: CASSPALVGGQETQYF.

This chain links TRBV6-1 with TRBJ2-5, with 9 bases fitting TRBD1. The V gene's germline CDR1 is MNHNS and CDR2 SASEGT. This CDR3 contains 14 residues. V trimming: 11 bases; J trimming: 4 bases; junction bases outside the gene matches: 11. CDR3 nucleotide sequence: TGTGCCTCCACCGGGACAGGGCCTTCAGAGACCCAGTACTTC. As protein: CASTGTGPSETQYF.

This chain connects TRBV25-1 to TRBJ2-3; TRBD1 aligns across 10 bases. The CDR3 covers 15 residues. V shed 6 bases and J 7 bases; nucleotides not matched to a gene: 10. Germline assignment: CDR1 MGHDK and CDR2 SYGVNS. This CDR3 is CASSRGTGAGNTQYF. The DNA for the CDR3 is TGTGCCAGCAGCCGAGGGACAGGGGCAGGAAATACGCAGTATTTT.

The rearrangement uses TRBV4-1 and TRBJ2-7; D uncertain. Germline V lookup: CDR1 MGHRA, CDR2 YSYEKL. This CDR3 region has 13 residues. V lost 3 bases to trimming and J lost 3 bases, with 9 bases between them. The CDR3 nucleotides read TGCGCCAGCAGCCACGGGTCTAGCTACGAGCAGTACTTC. This gives the protein CASSHGSSYEQYF.

The V call is TRBV11-2, the J call TRBJ1-2, with 8 positions matching TRBD1. J gave up 3 bases and V 5 bases, and 17 bases lay outside the gene matches. The CDR3 length is 18 residues. In germline, CDR1 is SGHAT, CDR2 FQNNGV. This CDR3 reads CASSPPHKGQGTDYGYTF. In DNA, the CDR3 is TGTGCCAGCAGCCCACCCCACAAAGGACAGGGTACAGACTATGGCTACACCTTC. The full variable domain, rest sourced from reference TRBV11-2 and TRBJ1-2, is EAGVAQSPRYKIIEKRQSVAFWCNPISGHATLYWYQQILGQGPKLLIQFQNNGVVDDSQLPKDRFSAERLKGVDSTLKIQPAKLEDSAVYLCASSPPHKGQGTDYGYTFGSGTRLTVV.

A remark on this clone: Distinct nucleotide sequences in the sample also encode this CDR3. J is TRBJ2-5 and V is TRBV7-2; D may be TRBD1 (5 bases). Germline CDR1 and CDR2: SGHTA and FQGNSA. V shed 3 bases and J shed 4 bases, with 9 bases lying between them. This CDR3 comprises 13 residues. The CDR3 sequence is CASSFTGGETQYF. CDR3 nucleotides: TGTGCCAGCAGCTTTACAGGTGGAGAGACCCAGTACTTC.

V usage is TRBV7-6 and J usage is TRBJ2-7; TRBD2 matches at 9 bases. The germline V gene encodes CDR1 SGHVS and CDR2 FNYEAQ. The CDR3 has 15 residues. V gave up 6 bases and J gave up 5 bases; unmatched junction bases: 11. The CDR3 region is CASRRGGRRSDEQYF. CDR3 bases: TGTGCCAGCAGGCGGGGGGGCCGTCGTAGCGACGAGCAGTACTTC.

This chain connects TRBV7-6 to TRBJ2-3, with a weak D call TRBD2 (6 bases). This CDR3 is 16 amino acids long. V lost 0 bases and J 0 bases, leaving 10 bases between the germline ends. CDR1 is SGHVS and CDR2 is FNYEAQ in the germline V gene. This CDR3 reads CASSLAEGLSTDTQYF. The CDR3 DNA reads as TGTGCCAGCAGCTTAGCGGAGGGGTTGAGCACAGATACGCAGTATTTT.

This chain links TRBV19 with TRBJ2-7; 8 positions agree with TRBD1. After removal of 4 bases from V and 3 bases from J, the junction contained 5 bases not matched to a gene. The CDR3 contains 14 residues. Germline V gene sequence: CDR1 LNHDA, CDR2 SQIVND (reference sequence). CDR3 in DNA: TGTGCCAGTAGTAGAACCGGGACAGGCTACGAGCAGTACTTC. Translated, it gives CASSRTGTGYEQYF.

The chain links TRBV29-1 to TRBJ2-2, with D uncertain. V was trimmed by 5 bases and J by 1 base, leaving 26 bases between them. The CDR3 totals 19 residues. Per the germline V gene, CDR1 is SQVTM and CDR2 is ANQGSEA. CDR3 in DNA: TGCAGCGTTCCGGCCCGAGGTCCAGATAGTATAAAGAACACCGGGGAGCTGTTTTTT. This encodes CSVPARGPDSIKNTGELFF.

DNA of the CDR3: TGTGCCAGCAGCTTACGGGGGACGGGAGATACGCAGTATTTT. The encoded protein is CASSLRGTGDTQYF. The rearrangement uses TRBV11-3 and TRBJ2-3, with D possibly being TRBD2 (6 bases). The CDR3 loop spans 14 amino acids. Germline V lookup: CDR1 SGHNT, CDR2 YENEEA. V was clipped by 2 bases and J by 5 bases, with 11 bases between them. The variable domain in full, completed from reference TRBV11-3 and TRBJ2-3, reads EAGVVQSPRYKIIEKKQPVAFWCNPISGHNTLYWYLQNLGQGPELLIRYENEEAVDDSQLPKDRFSAERLKGVDSTLKIQPAELGDSAVYLCASSLRGTGDTQYFGPGTRLTVL.

The CDR3 loop is CASSGTSGGYEQYF. DNA for the CDR3: TGTGCCAGCAGCGGGACTAGCGGGGGATACGAGCAGTACTTC. The rearrangement links TRBV7-6 to TRBJ2-7; TRBD2 aligns across 14 bases. V lost 5 bases and J lost 4; bases outside the gene matches: 1. Germline-derived CDR1 and CDR2 are SGHVS and FNYEAQ. This CDR3 region has 14 residues.

A single count supports this clone. The chain joins TRBV4-2 to TRBJ2-3; the match to TRBD2 covers 7 bases. V lost 3 bases to trimming and J lost 4 bases; unmatched junction nucleotides: 10. The germline CDR1 and CDR2 sequences are LGHNA and YNFKEQ. This CDR3 spans 16 amino acids. The CDR3 DNA is TGTGCCAGCAGCCAGGTGGGGGGGACTCTTCCAGATACGCAGTATTTT. It specifies CASSQVGGTLPDTQYF.